The 31 T cell receptor beta chains below all came from one sample that was sequenced in a study of blood T cell repertoires in COVID-19. Assay: immunoSEQ multiplex PCR; the TCRdb copy retains only in-frame clones and omits some. The table lists around 150,000 clones, approximately 84% of them singletons, with more than 0.85% in the top ten. Sequencing input: peripheral blood. Source of these receptors: a man aged 35 to 55 with acute or convalescent COVID-19.

This clone was seen a handful of times. The chain uses TRBV6-5 and TRBJ2-7; D might be TRBD2 (6 bases). This CDR3 comprises 13 residues. Deletions cut 8 bases from V and 2 bases from J, with 13 bases between. Germline lookup yields CDR1 MNHEY and CDR2 SVGAGI. The CDR3 loop reads CASGGTATYEQYF. In nucleotides, the CDR3 is TGTGCCAGCGGAGGGACCGCAACCTACGAGCAGTACTTC.

The chain carries TRBV6-2 or TRBV6-3 and TRBJ2-1; D remains ambiguous. The CDR3 runs 11 residues. V lost 6 bases and J lost 8, with 8 bases in between. Germline CDR1 MNHEY, CDR2 SVGEGT. The CDR3: CASSQGDEQFF. CDR3 DNA: TGTGCCAGCAGCCAAGGAGATGAGCAGTTCTTC.

The V call is TRBV19, the J call TRBJ1-2; D gene ambiguous. The CDR3 is made up of 13 amino acids. V was trimmed by 5 bases and J by 2 bases, leaving 9 bases between them. CDR1 is LNHDA, CDR2 SQIVND, per germline (reference sequence). This CDR3 is CASSPSWNYGYTF. The DNA of the CDR3 is TGTGCCAGTAGTCCTAGTTGGAACTATGGCTACACCTTC.

The V gene is TRBV4-3, the J gene TRBJ2-6; 7 bases line up with TRBD1. The CDR3 is 18 residues long. The germline V gene has CDR1 LGHNA and CDR2 YSLEER. The V segment lost 3 bases and the J segment 1 base; nucleotides outside the gene matches: 9. The CDR3 nucleotides read TGCGCCAGCAGCCATTATTCGACAGGGTTATCTGGGGCCAACGTCCTGACTTTC. This sequence encodes CASSHYSTGLSGANVLTF.

The chain recombines TRBV7-6 with TRBJ1-6; a weak D match, TRBD1 (6 bases). The CDR3 has 12 amino acids. Germline V gene data show CDR1 as SGHVS and CDR2 as FNYEAQ. V was pared by 5 bases and J by 7 bases, with 6 bases between. CDR3 DNA: TGTGCCAGCAGCACAGGGAATTCACCCCTCCACTTT. Residues: CASSTGNSPLHF.

The rearrangement uses TRBV2 and TRBJ2-1; 9 bases map to TRBD2. The CDR3 totals 15 residues. J lost 4 bases, V lost 8 bases, and 9 bases had no gene match. Germline values: CDR1 SNHLY, CDR2 FYNNEI. The CDR3 loop reads CASVRAGGHYNEQFF. The CDR3 DNA reads as TGTGCCAGCGTACGAGCGGGGGGCCATTACAATGAGCAGTTCTTC.

The rearrangement uses TRBV18 and TRBJ2-7, with 8 nucleotides matching TRBD2. V was clipped by 3 bases and J by 3 bases; unmatched bases: 10. The CDR3 extends over 16 amino acids. From germline, CDR1 is KGHSH and CDR2 LQKENI. As DNA, the CDR3 is TGTGCCAGCTCACCCACCGGGAGGGAAGACATCTACGAGCAGTACTTC. Translating gives CASSPTGREDIYEQYF.

CDR3 loop: CATSERPNSPLHF. The CDR3 DNA reads TGTGCCACCAGTGAGAGGCCTAATTCACCCCTCCACTTT. The genes are TRBV24-1 and TRBJ1-6, with D unclear. With 4 bases removed from V and 6 bases from J, the gap between germline ends came to 6 bases. The CDR3 totals 13 residues. The germline V gene encodes CDR1 KGHDR and CDR2 SFDVKD.

This clone occurred once. V and J are TRBV12-3 or TRBV12-4 and TRBJ1-4; no definite D call. This CDR3 has 11 amino acids. Trimming removed 2 bases at V and 12 bases at J, with 7 bases between. This CDR3 is CASSLFEELFF. The CDR3 DNA follows: TGTGCCAGCAGTTTATTCGAGGAACTGTTTTTT.

CDR3 residues: CASSEGTGSWGETQYF. DNA of the CDR3: TGTGCCAGCAGCGAGGGGACAGGGTCCTGGGGGGAGACCCAGTACTTC. The J gene is TRBJ2-5, the V gene TRBV9, with 9 bases identical to TRBD1. Trimming cost V 3 bases and J 5 bases; bases outside gene matches: 11. This CDR3 has 16 residues. CDR1 and CDR2 (germline): SGDLS, YYNGEE.

The chain employs TRBV6-6 and TRBJ1-5; 10 nucleotides agree with TRBD1. Germline V CDR1 and CDR2: MNHNY, SVGAGI (reference sequence). V gave up 4 bases and J gave up 3 bases; unmatched junction bases: 3. This CDR3 comprises 15 residues. CDR3 region: CASSSGTGDNQPQHF. In nucleotides, the CDR3 is TGTGCCAGCAGTTCCGGGACAGGGGACAATCAGCCCCAGCATTTT.

V usage is TRBV30 and J usage is TRBJ2-7; a weak D match, TRBD1 (6 bases). This CDR3 has 13 residues. The ends were cut back, 5 bases at V and 4 bases at J, with 15 bases in the middle. The germline gives CDR1 GTSNPN, CDR2 SVGIG (reference sequence). CDR3 DNA: TGTGCCTGGTCCCACCCCAGGGGTTACGAGCAGTACTTC. Translating gives CAWSHPRGYEQYF.

The V gene is TRBV4-1, the J gene TRBJ1-4, with D perhaps TRBD1 (5 bases). CDR1 and CDR2 from the germline V gene are MGHRA and YSYEKL. The CDR3 extends over 16 amino acids. V was clipped by 0 bases and J by 8 bases, with 16 bases between them. The CDR3 DNA reads TGCGCCAGCAGCCAAGAAGTGGCCAGGGTGTGGGAAAAACTGTTTTTT. The encoded protein is CASSQEVARVWEKLFF.

The rearrangement uses TRBV7-3 and TRBJ1-6; D is ambiguous. The V gene lost 1 base and the J gene lost 8 bases, with 6 bases spanning the gap. Germline CDR1 is SGHTA and CDR2 is FQGTGA. The CDR3 spans 13 residues. Written as DNA, the CDR3 is TGTGCCAGCAGCTTAATGAGGGATTCACCCCTCCACTTT. This gives the protein CASSLMRDSPLHF.

The chain has TRBV19 and TRBJ1-5; D not certain. The CDR3 extends over 13 amino acids. V was clipped by 6 bases and J by 7 bases, with 13 bases between them. The germline gives CDR1 LNHDA, CDR2 SQIVND (reference sequence). The CDR3 here is CASSKSREQPQHF. For the CDR3, the DNA is TGTGCCAGTAGCAAGTCAAGGGAGCAGCCCCAGCATTTT.

The V and J genes are TRBV14 and TRBJ2-1; TRBD2 agrees at 15 bases. Trimming cost V 4 bases and J 7 bases; bases outside gene matches: 8. Germline CDR1 SGHDN, CDR2 FVKESK. The CDR3 covers 17 residues. CDR3 sequence (DNA): TGTGCCAGCAGCCGCGGGACTAGCGGGGGGCAGTGGAATGAGCAGTTCTTC. Its translation: CASSRGTSGGQWNEQFF.

The chain has TRBV6-5 and TRBJ1-1; D is perhaps TRBD1 (6 bases). CDR1 and CDR2 (germline): MNHEY, SVGAGI. The CDR3 totals 14 residues. V lost 4 bases, J lost 5 bases, and 14 bases lay in between. The CDR3 here is CASSSDRTATEAFF. CDR3 nucleotide sequence: TGTGCCAGCAGTTCTGACAGGACAGCAACTGAAGCTTTCTTT.

The chain's CDR3 is CASSLGTGAQPQHF. The CDR3 DNA is TGCGCCAGCAGCTTGGGGACAGGGGCTCAGCCCCAGCATTTT. The rearrangement joins TRBV5-1 to TRBJ1-5; 9 nucleotides agree with TRBD1. CDR1 is SGHRS, CDR2 YFSETQ, per germline. Losses at the gene ends were 0 bases for V and 6 bases for J; bases not matched to a gene: 1. This CDR3 contains 14 residues.

This chain joins TRBV30 and TRBJ2-4, with D maybe TRBD2 (6 bases). With 2 bases removed from V and 10 bases from J, the gap between germline ends came to 15 bases. The CDR3 extends over 13 amino acids. Looked up from germline, CDR1 is GTSNPN and CDR2 is SVGIG (reference sequence). The CDR3 reads CAWSNAGPGIQYF. For the CDR3, the DNA is TGTGCCTGGAGTAATGCGGGGCCGGGAATTCAGTACTTC.

CDR3 coding DNA: TGTGCCAGCAGCCCCCAGGGCTCTGGGGCCAACGTCCTGACTTTC. The encoded protein is CASSPQGSGANVLTF. V is TRBV5-4 and J is TRBJ2-6; possible D gene TRBD1, 5 bases. CDR3 length equals 15 residues. Germline values: CDR1 SGHNT, CDR2 YYREEE (reference sequence). V was cut by 4 bases and J by 0 bases, with 8 bases left in between.

The chain is built from TRBV19 and TRBJ1-4; D is unresolved. Deletions cut 4 bases from V and 4 bases from J, with 4 bases between. Germline V gene sequence: CDR1 LNHDA, CDR2 SQIVND (reference sequence). The CDR3 consists of 12 residues. The CDR3 sequence: CASSTYNEKLFF. CDR3 nucleotides: TGTGCCAGTAGTACCTATAATGAAAAACTGTTTTTT.

This chain connects TRBV7-9 to TRBJ1-2; 9 bases match TRBD1. Germline V CDR1 and CDR2: SEHNR, FQNEAQ (reference sequence). The CDR3 extends over 14 amino acids. V trimming: 4 bases; J trimming: 3 bases; junction bases outside the gene matches: 3. The CDR3 spells CASSSRDRDYGYTF. CDR3 DNA sequence: TGTGCCAGCAGCTCCCGGGACAGGGACTATGGCTACACCTTC.

Only one count was recorded for this clone. V usage is TRBV6-1 and J usage is TRBJ1-2, with unresolved D. Germline CDR1 and CDR2: MNHNS and SASEGT. V shed 3 bases and J shed 0 bases, with 2 bases lying between them. This CDR3 comprises 12 residues. In DNA form, the CDR3 reads TGTGCCAGCAGTGACGCTAACTATGGCTACACCTTC. It codes for CASSDANYGYTF.

The chain joins TRBV7-2 to TRBJ2-2, with D possibly being TRBD2 (5 bases). CDR3 length: 14 amino acids. Trimming shortened V by 1 base and J by 6 bases, and 9 bases separated the two germline ends. Germline lookup yields CDR1 SGHTA and CDR2 FQGNSA. The CDR3 DNA sequence: TGTGCCAGCAGCTTAGTTACTAGGTCCGGGGAGCTGTTTTTT. It translates to CASSLVTRSGELFF.

The rearrangement links TRBV7-6 to TRBJ2-2; no reliable D call. Deletions cut 1 base from V and 6 bases from J, with 12 bases between. Germline CDR1 reads SGHVS; CDR2 reads FNYEAQ. The CDR3 extends over 15 amino acids. CDR3 nucleotide sequence: TGTGCCAGCAGCTTAGGAGAGGTGGTACCCGGGGAGCTGTTTTTT. Translated: CASSLGEVVPGELFF.

This rearrangement joins TRBV7-9 to TRBJ2-1; 7 nucleotides line up with TRBD1. Germline V CDR1 and CDR2: SEHNR, FQNEAQ (reference sequence). This CDR3 is 17 amino acids long. The junction had 14 bases not matched to a gene; V was cut back by 3 bases and J by 6 bases. In nucleotides, the CDR3 is TGTGCCAGCAGCTTGCAAGCGAAACAGGGGATTATCAATGAGCAGTTCTTC. Its protein product is CASSLQAKQGIINEQFF.

V and J are TRBV24-1 and TRBJ2-3; D call uncertain. CDR3 size: 13 residues. The V end was cut by 2 bases, the J end by 10 bases, with 12 bases between. The germline V gene has CDR1 KGHDR and CDR2 SFDVKD. CDR3 protein: CATSDSLRPAQYF. The CDR3 nucleotides are TGTGCCACCAGTGATTCGTTGAGGCCGGCGCAGTATTTT.

The rearrangement uses TRBV7-9 and TRBJ2-2, with D possibly matching TRBD2 (5 bases). V gave up 5 bases and J gave up 2 bases, with 15 bases separating them. The germline gives CDR1 SEHNR, CDR2 FQNEAQ (reference sequence). The length of the CDR3 is 16 residues. The DNA for the CDR3 is TGTGCCAGCAGCGGCCGGGGTAGTATCAACACCGGGGAGCTGTTTTTT. Amino acids: CASSGRGSINTGELFF. Full variable domain (outside the CDR3, taken from reference TRBV7-9 and TRBJ2-2): DTGVSQNPRHKITKRGQNVTFRCDPISEHNRLYWYRQTLGQGPEFLTYFQNEAQLEKSRLLSDRFSAERPKGSFSTLEIQRTEQGDSAMYLCASSGRGSINTGELFFGEGSRLTVL.

The genes are TRBV2 and TRBJ2-7; unclear D gene. Trimming removed 2 bases at V and 3 bases at J, with 5 bases between. Germline CDR1 and CDR2: SNHLY and FYNNEI. The CDR3 contains 12 residues. The CDR3 nucleotides are TGTGCCAGCAGTGAAAACTTCTACGAGCAGTACTTC. It specifies CASSENFYEQYF.

This rearrangement joins TRBV6-5 to TRBJ2-3; 8 bases are shared with TRBD2. The V segment lost 3 bases and the J segment 1 base; nucleotides outside the gene matches: 3. This CDR3 has 15 residues. The V gene's germline CDR1 is MNHEY and CDR2 SVGAGI. CDR3 amino acids: CASSYAGGGTDTQYF. CDR3 coding DNA: TGTGCCAGCAGTTATGCGGGGGGTGGCACAGATACGCAGTATTTT.

In its sample, this clone was seen once. The sample contains more than one DNA sequence encoding this CDR3. The rearrangement uses TRBV6-5 and TRBJ1-1, with 8 bases lining up with TRBD1. This CDR3 region has 14 residues. The J segment lost 1 base and the V segment lost 2 bases, leaving 0 bases of the junction unmatched. Germline V gives CDR1 MNHEY, CDR2 SVGAGI. In DNA form, the CDR3 reads TGTGCCAGCAGTTACGGACAGGGGAACACTGAAGCTTTCTTT. The encoded protein is CASSYGQGNTEAFF.